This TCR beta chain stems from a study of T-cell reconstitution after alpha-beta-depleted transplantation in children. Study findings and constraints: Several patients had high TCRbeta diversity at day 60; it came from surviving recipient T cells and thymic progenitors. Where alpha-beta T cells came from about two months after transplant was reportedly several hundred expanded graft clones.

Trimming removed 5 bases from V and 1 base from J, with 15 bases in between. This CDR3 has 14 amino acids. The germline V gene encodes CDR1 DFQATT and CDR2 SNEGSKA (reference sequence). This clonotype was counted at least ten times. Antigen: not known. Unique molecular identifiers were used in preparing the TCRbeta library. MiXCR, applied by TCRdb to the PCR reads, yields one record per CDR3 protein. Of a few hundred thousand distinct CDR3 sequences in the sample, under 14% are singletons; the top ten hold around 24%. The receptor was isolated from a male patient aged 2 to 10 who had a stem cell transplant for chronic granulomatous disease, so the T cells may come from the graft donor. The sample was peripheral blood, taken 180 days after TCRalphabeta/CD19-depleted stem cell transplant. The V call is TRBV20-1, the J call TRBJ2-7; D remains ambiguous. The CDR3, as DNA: TGCAGTGCTGGCCCGTTCGGGCGGTCCTACGAGCAGTACTTC. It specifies CSAGPFGRSYEQYF.